The 13 T cell receptor beta chains in this list originate from one sample, sequenced in a study of blood T cell repertoires in COVID-19. The assay was immunoSEQ multiplex PCR, and TCRdb's table has in-frame clones only and misses some. The sample gives 310,000 or so clones, 75% to 95% of which show up once; around 1.1% is in the top ten. Sequenced input: PBMCs or T cells enriched from blood (not recorded which). These receptors were taken from a woman in her twenties or thirties who had recovered from COVID-19.

This rearrangement joins TRBV6-2 or TRBV6-3 to TRBJ1-1, with D possibly matching TRBD1 (6 bases). Germline-derived CDR1 and CDR2 are MNHEY and SVGEGT. This CDR3 is 14 amino acids long. V was cut by 5 bases and J by 1 base, with 11 bases left in between. The CDR3 here is CASSKLQGNTEAFF. DNA for the CDR3: TGTGCCAGCAGTAAACTACAGGGGAACACTGAAGCTTTCTTT.

This clone was seen once. The chain has TRBV28 and TRBJ1-1; D uncertain. Between the trimmed V and J ends, which lost 4 bases and 0 bases, there was a span of 6 bases. Germline V gene data show CDR1 as MDHEN and CDR2 as SYDVKM. The CDR3 spans 13 residues. The CDR3 bases are TGTGCCAGCAGTTATCCCTTGAACACTGAAGCTTTCTTT. Amino acids: CASSYPLNTEAFF.

This chain joins TRBV15 and TRBJ2-2, with D tentatively TRBD1 (6 bases). Germline-derived CDR1 and CDR2 are LNHNV and YYDKDF (reference sequence). The CDR3 is 17 residues long. V shed 3 bases and J shed 0 bases, with 14 bases lying between them. The CDR3 loop reads CATSSTGTYSNTGELFF. CDR3 nucleotides: TGTGCCACCAGCAGCACCGGGACATACTCGAACACCGGGGAGCTGTTTTTT.

This chain uses TRBV9 with TRBJ1-2; 8 bases fit TRBD1. The CDR3 runs to 14 residues. The V segment lost 0 bases and the J segment 7 bases; nucleotides outside the gene matches: 5. Germline CDR1 is SGDLS and CDR2 is YYNGEE. The CDR3 protein is CASSVAMDRAGYTF. DNA for the CDR3: TGTGCCAGCAGCGTAGCGATGGACAGGGCTGGCTACACCTTC.

V is TRBV6-1 and J is TRBJ2-2; 8 nucleotides match TRBD2. This CDR3 spans 18 amino acids. Germline loops: CDR1 MNHNS, CDR2 SASEGT. Trimming took 2 bases from V and 7 from J; bases not matched to a gene: 15. The DNA for the CDR3 is TGTGCCAGCAGTGAATATCGGGGGGGCTCTACCAGTGGCGGGGAGCTGTTTTTT. Its translation is CASSEYRGGSTSGGELFF.

V is TRBV28 and J is TRBJ2-6; 10 bases are shared with TRBD1. Losses at the gene ends were 5 bases for V and 2 bases for J; bases not matched to a gene: 15. The V gene's germline CDR1 is MDHEN and CDR2 SYDVKM. The CDR3 is 20 amino acids. This chain's CDR3 is CASSARGTGDLWAGANVLTF. In nucleotides, the CDR3 is TGTGCCAGCAGTGCGAGGGGGACAGGGGACCTCTGGGCTGGGGCCAACGTCCTGACTTTC.

J is TRBJ2-1 and V is TRBV9; 7 bases match TRBD1. V gave up 4 bases and J gave up 6 bases; unmatched junction bases: 10. The CDR3 extends over 15 amino acids. The germline V gene encodes CDR1 SGDLS and CDR2 YYNGEE. In DNA, the CDR3 is TGTGCCAGCAGCCTTTCTGACAGGGAAGGCAATGAGCAGTTCTTC. It specifies CASSLSDREGNEQFF.

V and J are TRBV19 and TRBJ1-1; tentative D call: TRBD1 (6 bases). Germline V CDR1 and CDR2: LNHDA, SQIVND (reference sequence). The CDR3 has 13 amino acids. Trimming shortened V by 5 bases and J by 5 bases, and 12 bases separated the two germline ends. The CDR3 region has the DNA TGTGCCAGTAGTTCAGGGGTGTGGACTGAAGCTTTCTTT. Protein product: CASSSGVWTEAFF.

The gene calls are TRBV6-1 and TRBJ1-3; D is possibly TRBD1 (5 bases). Trimming pared 3 bases from V and 6 bases from J, leaving 9 bases between. This CDR3 has 13 residues. The germline CDR1 and CDR2 sequences are MNHNS and SASEGT. Here the CDR3 reads CASSDRVENTIYF. The CDR3 DNA follows: TGTGCCAGCAGTGACAGGGTTGAAAACACCATATATTTT.

V gene TRBV2 combines with J gene TRBJ2-2, with 9 positions matching TRBD1. J lost 3 bases, V lost 8 bases, and 4 bases had no gene match. The CDR3 loop spans 14 amino acids. The germline V gene encodes CDR1 SNHLY and CDR2 FYNNEI. The CDR3 is CASRDRADTGELFF. In DNA form, the CDR3 reads TGTGCCAGCCGGGACAGGGCGGACACCGGGGAGCTGTTTTTT. The full variable domain, in which reference TRBV2 and TRBJ2-2 provide the parts outside the CDR3, is EPEVTQTPSHQVTQMGQEVILRCVPISNHLYFYWYRQILGQKVEFLVSFYNNEISEKSEIFDDQFSVERPDGSNFTLKIRSTKLEDSAMYFCASRDRADTGELFFGEGSRLTVL.

J is TRBJ1-1 and V is TRBV7-2; D gene ambiguous. This CDR3 spans 14 amino acids. Germline assignment: CDR1 SGHTA and CDR2 FQGNSA. Between the trimmed V and J ends, which lost 2 bases and 1 base, there was a span of 8 bases. The CDR3 DNA is TGTGCCAGCAGCTTATCTCGGGGGAACACTGAAGCTTTCTTT. Its translation is CASSLSRGNTEAFF.

V gene TRBV5-4 combines with J gene TRBJ2-7; perhaps TRBD1 as D (6 bases). The V end lost 4 bases, the J end lost 4 bases, and 12 bases lay between the germline ends. CDR3 size: 13 residues. The V gene's germline CDR1 is SGHNT and CDR2 YYREEE (reference sequence). CDR3 sequence reads: CASSGVQGYEQYF. The DNA for the CDR3 is TGTGCCAGCAGCGGGGTACAGGGTTACGAGCAGTACTTC.

This clone was observed a single time. The chain is built from TRBV7-9 and TRBJ2-1; no firm D call. Per the germline V gene, CDR1 is SEHNR and CDR2 is FQNEAQ (reference sequence). This CDR3 region has 15 residues. V dropped 4 bases and J dropped 0 bases, with 10 bases sitting between them. The CDR3 reads CASSSDSNSYNEQFF. The CDR3, as DNA: TGTGCCAGCAGCTCCGACTCCAACTCCTACAATGAGCAGTTCTTC.